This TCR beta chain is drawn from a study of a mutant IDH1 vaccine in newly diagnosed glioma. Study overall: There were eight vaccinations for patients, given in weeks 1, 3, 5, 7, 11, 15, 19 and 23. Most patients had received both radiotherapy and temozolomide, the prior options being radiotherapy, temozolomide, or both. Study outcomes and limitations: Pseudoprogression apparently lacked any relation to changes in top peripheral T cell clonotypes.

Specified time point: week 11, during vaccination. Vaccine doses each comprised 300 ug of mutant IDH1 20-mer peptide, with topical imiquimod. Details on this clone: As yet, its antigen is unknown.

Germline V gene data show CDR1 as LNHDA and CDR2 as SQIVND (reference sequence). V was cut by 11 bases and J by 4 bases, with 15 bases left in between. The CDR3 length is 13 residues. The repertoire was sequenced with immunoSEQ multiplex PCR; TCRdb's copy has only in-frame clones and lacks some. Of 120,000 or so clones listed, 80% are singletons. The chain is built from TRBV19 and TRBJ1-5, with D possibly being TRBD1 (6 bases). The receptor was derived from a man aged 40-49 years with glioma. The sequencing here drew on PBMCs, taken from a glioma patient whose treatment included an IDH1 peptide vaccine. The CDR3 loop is CAVSGVGNQPQHF. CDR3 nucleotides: TGTGCCGTATCAGGGGTCGGAAATCAGCCCCAGCATTTT.